The 8 T cell receptor beta chains in this list originate from one sample, sequenced in a study of vaccination and CD4 T cells after COVID-19. The Oncomine TCR Beta short-read assay sequenced DNA from cultured CD4+ T cells. TCRdb re-derived calls from the PCR reads in MiXCR, one entry per CDR3 protein. The table shows 13,000 to 15,000 distinct CDR3 sequences, with about 40% occurring only once. The treatment was: approximately 10-day PBMC culture with coronavirus spike peptide pools or control peptides (ViraFEST assay). Their antigens are not known. The sample comprised CD4+ T cells from blood, cultured in vitro. Receptors were obtained from a human donor who had recovered from COVID-19.

J is TRBJ1-6 and V is TRBV6-5, with D uncertain. The CDR3 is 16 amino acids. Germline V gene lookup returns CDR1 MNHEY and CDR2 SVGAGI. Deletions cut 0 bases from V and 4 bases from J, with 10 bases between. CDR3 in DNA: TGTGCCAGCAGTTACTCCGGCAGGAATTATAATTCACCCCTCCACTTT. Amino acid sequence: CASSYSGRNYNSPLHF.

This clonotype was counted only a few times. This CDR3 is CASSEDSRGQPQHF. The CDR3 coding sequence is TGTGCCAGCAGTGAAGACTCCCGCGGACAGCCCCAGCATTTT. The chain employs TRBV6-1 and TRBJ1-5; the D is unclear. The CDR3 runs 14 residues. Trimming took 1 base from V and 7 from J, leaving 11 bases between them. CDR1 and CDR2 (germline): MNHNS, SASEGT.

The genes are TRBV27 and TRBJ2-6, with 9 bases identical to TRBD1. CDR3 size: 18 residues. CDR1 is MNHEY and CDR2 is SMNVEV in the germline V gene (reference sequence). V trimming: 3 bases; J trimming: 0 bases; junction bases outside the gene matches: 6. The CDR3 is CASSFTGTGISGANVLTF. The CDR3 bases are TGTGCCAGCAGTTTCACCGGGACAGGGATCTCTGGGGCCAACGTCCTGACTTTC.

This clonotype appeared a few times. This chain links TRBV6-1 with TRBJ2-3, with 8 bases that match TRBD1. CDR1 MNHNS and CDR2 SASEGT come from the germline V gene. The CDR3 covers 16 residues. The trim removed 6 bases at V and 4 bases at J, leaving 12 bases unmatched. The CDR3 here is CASSPGTGLRADTQYF. CDR3 nucleotides: TGTGCCAGCAGCCCGGGGACAGGTTTGAGGGCAGATACGCAGTATTTT.

This chain connects TRBV11-2 to TRBJ2-7; D uncertain. The CDR3 consists of 13 residues. Trimming took 5 bases from V and 6 from J, leaving 14 bases between them. The germline gives CDR1 SGHAT, CDR2 FQNNGV. CDR3 amino acids: CASSPRTEREQYF. CDR3 DNA sequence: TGTGCCAGCAGCCCCCGGACCGAGCGCGAGCAGTACTTC.

This clonotype was seen a few times. This rearrangement joins TRBV5-1 to TRBJ1-1; maybe TRBD1 (5 bases). There are 15 residues in the CDR3. With 1 base removed from V and 1 base from J, the gap between germline ends came to 11 bases. Per germline, CDR1 SGHRS and CDR2 YFSETQ. This CDR3 is CASSLSSGTNTEAFF. The CDR3 region has the DNA TGCGCCAGCAGCTTGTCGTCAGGGACGAACACTGAAGCTTTCTTT.

The chain carries TRBV29-1 and TRBJ2-7; D tentatively fits TRBD1 or TRBD2 (6 bases each). Looked up from germline, CDR1 is SQVTM and CDR2 is ANQGSEA. Trimming stripped 6 bases from V and 7 bases from J, with 19 bases between. The CDR3 length is 13 residues. Here the CDR3 reads CSVAQQGGGEQYF. The DNA of the CDR3 is TGCAGCGTGGCCCAACAGGGAGGTGGGGAGCAGTACTTC.

This clonotype appeared a few times. The chain is built from TRBV7-9 and TRBJ1-1; tentatively, D is TRBD1 (5 bases). V gave up 2 bases and J gave up 5 bases, with 15 bases separating them. CDR1 and CDR2 (germline): SEHNR, FQNEAQ (reference sequence). The CDR3 length is 15 residues. CDR3 residues: CASSLNQGGETEAFF. In DNA form, the CDR3 reads TGTGCCAGCAGCTTAAACCAGGGCGGAGAGACTGAAGCTTTCTTT.